This TCR beta chain was observed in a study of blood T cell repertoires in COVID-19 (dated by TCRdb to 2018 to 2020). A note on the overall study: The collaborator samples originated in the United States, Italy and Spain and spanned the acute and convalescent phases of COVID-19. A freely available public database, intended as a resource for researchers studying the immune response to SARS-CoV-2, is where the repertoires were released. Sample metadata almost always included a de-identified subject ID, COVID-19 status, age in years and sex. Subjects who had been exposed to COVID-19, were actively infected with it, or had recovered from it provided the deeply sampled blood TCRbeta repertoires that made up the dataset. The samples were drawn from the first 160 participants of the ongoing ImmuneRACE study and from 1,254 subjects provided by 6 global collaborators. Where available, HLA class I and class II types were obtained from metadata supplied by the sample provider rather than from assay-based typing. The prospective study material was composed of cDNA or gDNA derived from T cells, B-cell-depleted T cells, or PBMCs.

V is cut by 4 bases and J by 0 bases, and the space between the germline ends is 14 bases. The CDR3 numbers 16 residues from cysteine through phenylalanine. Only CDR3 DNA remains: 48 bases, in frame from the first base. Summary of the overall study and its limitations: How much clinical and demographic metadata was included differed by source and by participant, and the metadata was provided uncurated.

One collaborating source in Seattle enrolled patients during active infection and followed them longitudinally through the course of disease. The collaborating institutions used their own protocols to collect whole blood in K2EDTA tubes. For TCRbeta analysis, collaborators shipped samples as frozen whole blood, isolated PBMCs, or DNA extracted from either of those sample types. TCRbeta CDR3 regions were amplified from genomic DNA by means of the immunoSEQ Assay, a bias-controlled multiplex PCR. The study's processing was this. Within the assay, amplification of reference gene primers was used to estimate how many nucleated cells each sample contained. To quantify the absolute abundance of each unique TCRbeta CDR3 rearrangement, sequence reads were collapsed and filtered. For each sample, productive Simpson clonality was calculated by taking the square root of Simpson's diversity index across productive rearrangements. TCRdb holds this immuneACCESS table with in-frame rearrangements only. Some clones are missing; in checked studies, unresolved V genes explain under half, and the rest has no known cause. V, J and clone size are taken as reported in that table, and D and trimming were inferred from the DNA itself. The sample table contains around 150,000 clones; only one count was recorded for approximately 86% of them. The leading ten clones occupy approximately 6.8% of the sample.

With regard to this clone: What antigen it recognizes has not been identified. Within one base of it there is no much larger clone, and no base qualities were kept.

The source material was peripheral blood. Recombination connected TRBV5-3 to TRBJ1-5; TRBD1 is a possible D gene, resting on 6 matching bases. TRBV5-3 is an open reading frame whose function is uncertain. The sequence was obtained from a woman aged 40-49 years with COVID-19, enrolled during active disease. Read as DNA, the sequence is TGTGCCAGAAGCCCGGGGACACCAAATAGCAATCAGCCCCAGCATTTT. Its protein product is CARSPGTPNSNQPQHF.